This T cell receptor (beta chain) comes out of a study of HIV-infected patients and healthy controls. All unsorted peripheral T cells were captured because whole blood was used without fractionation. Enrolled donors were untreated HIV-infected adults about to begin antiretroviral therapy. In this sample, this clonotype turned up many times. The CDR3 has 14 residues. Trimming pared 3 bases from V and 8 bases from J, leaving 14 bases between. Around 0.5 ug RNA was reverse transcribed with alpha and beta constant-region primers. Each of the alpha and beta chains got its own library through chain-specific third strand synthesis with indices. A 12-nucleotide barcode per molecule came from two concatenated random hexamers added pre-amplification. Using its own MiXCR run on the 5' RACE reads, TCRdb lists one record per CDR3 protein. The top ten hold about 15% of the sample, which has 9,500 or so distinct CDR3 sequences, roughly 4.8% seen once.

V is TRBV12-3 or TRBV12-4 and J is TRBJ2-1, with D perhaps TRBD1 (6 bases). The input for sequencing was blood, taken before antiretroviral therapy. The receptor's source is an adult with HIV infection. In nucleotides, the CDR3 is TGTGCCAGCAGTTTTGGCAGGGGTGGGTATGAGCAGTTCTTC. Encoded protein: CASSFGRGGYEQFF.